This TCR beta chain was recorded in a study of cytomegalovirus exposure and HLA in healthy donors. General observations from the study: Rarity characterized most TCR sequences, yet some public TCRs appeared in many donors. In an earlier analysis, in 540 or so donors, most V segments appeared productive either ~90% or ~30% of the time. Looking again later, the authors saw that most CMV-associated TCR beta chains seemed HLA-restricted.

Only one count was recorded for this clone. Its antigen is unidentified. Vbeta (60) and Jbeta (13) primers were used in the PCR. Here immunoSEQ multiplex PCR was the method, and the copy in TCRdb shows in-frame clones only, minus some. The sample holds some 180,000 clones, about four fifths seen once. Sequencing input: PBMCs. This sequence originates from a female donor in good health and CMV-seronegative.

CDR3 amino acids: CASSQDPVLNSYEQYF. CDR3 nucleotides: TGCGCCAGCAGCCAAGATCCTGTTTTAAACTCCTACGAGCAGTACTTC. The gene calls are TRBV4-1 and TRBJ2-7, with unresolved D. The V end lost 0 bases, the J end lost 0 bases, and 12 bases lay between the germline ends. The CDR3 covers 16 residues. Germline V gene data show CDR1 as MGHRA and CDR2 as YSYEKL.